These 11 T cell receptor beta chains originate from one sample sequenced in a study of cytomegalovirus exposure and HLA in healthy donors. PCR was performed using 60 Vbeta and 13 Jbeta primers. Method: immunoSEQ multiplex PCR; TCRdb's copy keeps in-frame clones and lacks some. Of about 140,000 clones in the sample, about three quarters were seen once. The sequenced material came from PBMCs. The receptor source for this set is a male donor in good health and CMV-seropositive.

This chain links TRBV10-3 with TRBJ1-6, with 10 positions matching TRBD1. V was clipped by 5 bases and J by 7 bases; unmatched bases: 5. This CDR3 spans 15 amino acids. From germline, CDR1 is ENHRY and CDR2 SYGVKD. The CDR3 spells CAISQEGQGNSPLHF. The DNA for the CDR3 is TGTGCCATCAGTCAAGAGGGACAGGGGAATTCACCCCTCCACTTT.

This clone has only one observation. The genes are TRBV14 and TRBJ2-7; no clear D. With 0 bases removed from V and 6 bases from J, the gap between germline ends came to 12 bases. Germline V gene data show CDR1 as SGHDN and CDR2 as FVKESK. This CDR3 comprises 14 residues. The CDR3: CASSQENSEFEQYF. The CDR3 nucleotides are TGTGCCAGCAGCCAAGAGAACAGTGAGTTCGAGCAGTACTTC. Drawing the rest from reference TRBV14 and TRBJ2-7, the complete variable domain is EAGVTQFPSHSVIEKGQTVTLRCDPISGHDNLYWYRRVMGKEIKFLLHFVKESKQDESGMPNNRFLAERTGGTYSTLKVQPAELEDSGVYFCASSQENSEFEQYFGPGTRLTVT.

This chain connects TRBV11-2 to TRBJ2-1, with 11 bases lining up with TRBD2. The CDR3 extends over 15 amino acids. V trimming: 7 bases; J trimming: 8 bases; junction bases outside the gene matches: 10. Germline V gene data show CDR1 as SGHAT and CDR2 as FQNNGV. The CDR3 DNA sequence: TGTGCCAGCAACACAAATAGCGGGGGGGGTGATGAGCAGTTCTTC. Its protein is CASNTNSGGGDEQFF.

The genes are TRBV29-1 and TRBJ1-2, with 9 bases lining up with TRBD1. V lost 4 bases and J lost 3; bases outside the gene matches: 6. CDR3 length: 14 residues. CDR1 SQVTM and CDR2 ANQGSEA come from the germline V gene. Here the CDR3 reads CSVGRTGAHYGYTF. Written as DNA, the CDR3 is TGCAGCGTTGGGAGGACAGGGGCCCACTATGGCTACACCTTC.

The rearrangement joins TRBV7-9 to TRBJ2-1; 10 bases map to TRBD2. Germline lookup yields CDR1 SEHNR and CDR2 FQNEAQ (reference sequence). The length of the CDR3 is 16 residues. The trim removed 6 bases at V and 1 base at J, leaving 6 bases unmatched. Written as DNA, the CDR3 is TGTGCCAGCAGACGACCGGGACTAGCGTCCTACAATGAGCAGTTCTTC. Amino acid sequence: CASRRPGLASYNEQFF.

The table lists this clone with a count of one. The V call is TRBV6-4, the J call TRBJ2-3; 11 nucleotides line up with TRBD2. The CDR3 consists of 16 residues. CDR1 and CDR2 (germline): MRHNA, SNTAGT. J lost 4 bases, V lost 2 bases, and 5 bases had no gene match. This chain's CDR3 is CASSDTGTSGSDTQYF. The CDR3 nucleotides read TGTGCCAGCAGTGACACCGGGACTAGCGGTTCAGATACGCAGTATTTT.

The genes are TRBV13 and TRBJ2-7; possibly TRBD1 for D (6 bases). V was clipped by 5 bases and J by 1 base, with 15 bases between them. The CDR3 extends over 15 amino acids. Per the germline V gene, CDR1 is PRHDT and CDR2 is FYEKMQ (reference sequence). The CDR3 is CASSIAGESSYEQYF. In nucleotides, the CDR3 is TGTGCCAGCAGCATCGCAGGGGAATCTTCCTACGAGCAGTACTTC.

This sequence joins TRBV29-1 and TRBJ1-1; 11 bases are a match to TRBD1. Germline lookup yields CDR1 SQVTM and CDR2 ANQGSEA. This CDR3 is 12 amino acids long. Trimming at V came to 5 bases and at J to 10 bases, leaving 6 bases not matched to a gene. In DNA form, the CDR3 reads TGCAGCGTTCCCCGGACAGGGGGCGCAGCTTTCTTT. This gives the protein CSVPRTGGAAFF.

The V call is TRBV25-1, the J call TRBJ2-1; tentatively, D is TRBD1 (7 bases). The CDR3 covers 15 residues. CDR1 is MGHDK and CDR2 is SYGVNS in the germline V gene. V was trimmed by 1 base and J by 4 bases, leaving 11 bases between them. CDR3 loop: CASSEFRGAYNEQFF. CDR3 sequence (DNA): TGTGCCAGCAGTGAATTCAGGGGGGCTTACAATGAGCAGTTCTTC. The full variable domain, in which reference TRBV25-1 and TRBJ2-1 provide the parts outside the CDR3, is EADIYQTPRYLVIGTGKKITLECSQTMGHDKMYWYQQDPGMELHLIHYSYGVNSTEKGDLSSESTVSRIRTEHFPLTLESARPSHTSQYLCASSEFRGAYNEQFFGPGTRLTVL.

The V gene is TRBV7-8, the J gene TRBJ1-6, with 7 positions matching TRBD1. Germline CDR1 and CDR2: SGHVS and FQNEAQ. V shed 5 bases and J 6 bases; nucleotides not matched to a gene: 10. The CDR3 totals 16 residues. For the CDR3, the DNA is TGTGCCAGCAGCGCAGGGGGGAAGGGACCTAATTCACCCCTCCACTTT. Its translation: CASSAGGKGPNSPLHF.

CDR3 in amino acids: CASSLAGGNEQYF. CDR3 in DNA: TGTGCCAGCAGCTTAGCAGGGGGCAACGAGCAGTACTTC. The chain combines TRBV7-8 with TRBJ2-7, with TRBD1 matching 7 bases. The CDR3 has 13 residues. V shed 0 bases, J shed 5 bases, and the junction held 1 base outside the gene matches. The germline gives CDR1 SGHVS, CDR2 FQNEAQ. The whole variable domain, remainder taken from reference TRBV7-8 and TRBJ2-7, is GAGVSQSPRYKVAKRGQDVALRCDPISGHVSLFWYQQALGQGPEFLTYFQNEAQLDKSGLPSDRFFAERPEGSVSTLKIQRTQQEDSAVYLCASSLAGGNEQYFGPGTRLTVT.